These 31 T cell receptor beta chains share one sample of origin, sequenced in a study of beta chain features in type 1 diabetes. Sequenced material consisted of expressed TCRB transcripts (all of the isolated RNA was reverse transcribed). Clones were read by immunoSEQ multiplex PCR, and TCRdb kept only the in-frame ones, dropping some. The table records hundreds of thousands of clones, about 15% of them present only once. The antigens these receptors bind are not known. Overall study results and limits: Researchers report that Type 1 diabetes patients had moderately but significantly shorter TCRB CDR3s across all four CD4+ subsets.

The specimen sequenced was naive CD4+ T cells from blood. These receptors originate from a man aged 18-30 years with type 1 diabetes.

V is TRBV4-3 and J is TRBJ2-7; 9 nucleotides align to TRBD1. The germline V gene encodes CDR1 LGHNA and CDR2 YSLEER. J lost 2 bases, V lost 3 bases, and 8 bases had no gene match. The CDR3 loop spans 16 amino acids. The CDR3 is CASSQRSGTGPYEQYF. The CDR3 DNA is TGCGCCAGCAGCCAGAGATCCGGGACAGGGCCCTACGAGCAGTACTTC.

This clone was detected a few times. This rearrangement joins TRBV12-5 to TRBJ1-1, with TRBD1 matching over 8 bases. Germline CDR1 and CDR2: LGHNT and FRNRAP. V shed 6 bases and J 1 base; nucleotides not matched to a gene: 16. The CDR3 has 18 residues. The CDR3 loop reads CASGRLHAQTGENTEAFF. The CDR3 DNA sequence: TGTGCTAGTGGCCGACTCCACGCCCAGACAGGGGAGAACACTGAAGCTTTCTTT.

The CDR3 bases are TGCGCCAGCAGCCAGGGGCTAGCGGGGGGCGCTGCCTACGAGCAGTACTTC. Its protein product is CASSQGLAGGAAYEQYF. This chain uses TRBV4-3 with TRBJ2-7, with 11 bases identical to TRBD2. CDR3 length: 17 residues. J gave up 2 bases and V 3 bases, and 9 bases lay outside the gene matches. Germline loops: CDR1 LGHNA, CDR2 YSLEER.

The sample holds a few counts of this clone. A read error is likely, as this CDR3 ends without the conserved phenylalanine or tryptophan. The DNA is left out, because the CDR3 cannot be placed on it with certainty; the CDR3 is given as TCRdb lists it. This chain's CDR3 is CSAKLAGVLP. The gene calls are TRBV20-1 and TRBJ2-7; the D call in the table, TRBD2, was not verified against the DNA. The germline gives CDR1 DFQATT, CDR2 SNEGSKA (reference sequence). The CDR3 has 10 amino acids, counting both end residues.

The rearrangement uses TRBV7-2 and TRBJ2-3, with 10 bases lining up with TRBD1. Germline CDR1 reads SGHTA; CDR2 reads FQGNSA. The CDR3 is made up of 16 amino acids. V trimming: 0 bases; J trimming: 4 bases; junction bases outside the gene matches: 4. CDR3 in amino acids: CASSLARDRGSDTQYF. CDR3 nucleotides: TGTGCCAGCAGCTTAGCGCGGGACAGGGGTTCAGATACGCAGTATTTT.

The rearrangement joins TRBV5-1 to TRBJ2-2, with 9 positions matching TRBD1. CDR1 is SGHRS, CDR2 YFSETQ, per germline. J gave up 4 bases and V 3 bases, and 4 bases lay outside the gene matches. This CDR3 spans 15 amino acids. The CDR3 reads CASSSGTGSTGELFF. The CDR3 DNA reads as TGCGCCAGCAGCTCCGGGACAGGGTCCACCGGGGAGCTGTTTTTT.

This clone has a handful of counts. J is TRBJ2-3 and V is TRBV5-1; the match to TRBD2 covers 14 bases. The V and J ends lost 2 bases and 6 bases, in that order; junction bases with no gene match: 5. The germline V gene encodes CDR1 SGHRS and CDR2 YFSETQ. There are 16 residues in the CDR3. CDR3 in DNA: TGCGCCAGCAGCTTACCGGGACTAGCGGGAGCCGATACGCAGTATTTT. Translating gives CASSLPGLAGADTQYF.

V and J are TRBV4-3 and TRBJ2-1; a possible D gene is TRBD2 (5 bases). Trimming pared 0 bases from V and 4 bases from J, leaving 7 bases between. Germline V gene sequence: CDR1 LGHNA, CDR2 YSLEER. The CDR3 runs to 14 residues. For the CDR3, the DNA is TGCGCCAGCAGCCAAGAAAGGAGGTACAATGAGCAGTTCTTC. Residues: CASSQERRYNEQFF.

The chain couples TRBV7-9 to TRBJ2-1, with 9 bases matching TRBD2. Per the germline V gene, CDR1 is SEHNR and CDR2 is FQNEAQ (reference sequence). The V gene end was trimmed by 1 base and the J gene end by 7 bases; junction bases not matched to a gene: 5. This CDR3 comprises 15 residues. The CDR3 nucleotides are TGTGCCAGCAGCTTAGGCGGGAGGGCTGATAATGAGCAGTTCTTC. Translating gives CASSLGGRADNEQFF.

The rearrangement uses TRBV7-2 and TRBJ2-1; 9 nucleotides line up with TRBD2. Germline loops: CDR1 SGHTA, CDR2 FQGNSA. The CDR3 contains 14 residues. J gave up 8 bases and V 3 bases, and 5 bases lay outside the gene matches. CDR3 coding DNA: TGTGCCAGCAGCTTCCCCGGGACTAGCTATGAGCAGTTCTTC. Protein: CASSFPGTSYEQFF.

This clone has only a few counts. V usage is TRBV11-2 and J usage is TRBJ2-1; 8 bases align to TRBD2. The V segment lost 8 bases and the J segment 5 bases; nucleotides outside the gene matches: 5. CDR1 and CDR2 (germline): SGHAT, FQNNGV. The CDR3 runs to 13 residues. The CDR3 region has the DNA TGTGCCAGCGCTAGCGGGCGAAACAATGAGCAGTTCTTC. Residues: CASASGRNNEQFF. The full variable domain, rest sourced from reference TRBV11-2 and TRBJ2-1, is EAGVAQSPRYKIIEKRQSVAFWCNPISGHATLYWYQQILGQGPKLLIQFQNNGVVDDSQLPKDRFSAERLKGVDSTLKIQPAKLEDSAVYLCASASGRNNEQFFGPGTRLTVL.

The chain employs TRBV7-4 and TRBJ2-1; 8 nucleotides agree with TRBD2. V lost 6 bases to trimming and J lost 3 bases; unmatched junction nucleotides: 13. CDR1 is SGHVT and CDR2 is SQSDAQ in the germline V gene. The CDR3 consists of 17 residues. CDR3 amino acids: CASRVGSGASSYNEQFF. The CDR3 DNA reads TGTGCCAGCAGGGTCGGTAGCGGGGCATCTAGCTACAATGAGCAGTTCTTC. The whole variable domain, remainder taken from reference TRBV7-4 and TRBJ2-1, is GAGVSQSPRYKVAKRGRDVALRCDSISGHVTLYWYRQTLGQGSEVLTYSQSDAQRDKSGRPSGRFSAERPERSVSTLKIQRTEQGDSAVYLCASRVGSGASSYNEQFFGPGTRLTVL.

This clone has a handful of counts. The rearrangement joins TRBV30 to TRBJ1-2, with 8 bases identical to TRBD1. V gave up 3 bases and J gave up 4 bases; unmatched junction bases: 13. CDR1 is GTSNPN and CDR2 is SVGIG in the germline V gene (reference sequence). The CDR3 contains 16 residues. The CDR3 region is CAWSHGGPGGAYGYTF. The CDR3 nucleotides are TGTGCCTGGAGCCATGGGGGCCCAGGGGGCGCCTATGGCTACACCTTC.

The CDR3 nucleotides are TGTGCCAGCTCACCACGGGCGGGCCTCTCCTACGAGCAGTACTTC. It is translated as CASSPRAGLSYEQYF. This chain joins TRBV18 and TRBJ2-7; tentative D call: TRBD2 (5 bases). This CDR3 contains 15 residues. Trimming removed 1 base from V and 0 bases from J, with 10 bases in between. CDR1 and CDR2 from the germline V gene are KGHSH and LQKENI.

The chain recombines TRBV11-2 with TRBJ2-5; 7 bases fit TRBD2. The CDR3 spans 15 residues. Germline CDR1 reads SGHAT; CDR2 reads FQNNGV. V was pared by 5 bases and J by 2 bases, with 8 bases of the junction left unmatched. In nucleotides, the CDR3 is TGTGCCAGCAGCCGGGTCGGAGCGGGGCAAGAGACCCAGTACTTC. Its protein product is CASSRVGAGQETQYF.

Only a few counts were recorded for this clone. The genes are TRBV7-9 and TRBJ1-1, with D possibly TRBD1 on 6 matching bases. With 1 base removed from V and 4 bases from J, the gap between germline ends came to 13 bases. CDR3 size: 15 residues. CDR1 SEHNR and CDR2 FQNEAQ come from the germline V gene (reference sequence). The DNA of the CDR3 is TGTGCCAGCAGCTTAGTCCCAGGGGTATTCACTGAAGCTTTCTTT. It is translated as CASSLVPGVFTEAFF.

This sequence joins TRBV11-2 and TRBJ1-1; 7 nucleotides match TRBD1. Germline-derived CDR1 and CDR2 are SGHAT and FQNNGV. V was clipped by 5 bases and J by 0 bases; unmatched bases: 6. This CDR3 has 15 residues. The CDR3 DNA follows: TGTGCCAGCAGCCCCCCACAGGGGTTGAACACTGAAGCTTTCTTT. This encodes CASSPPQGLNTEAFF.

This clone was seen more than once but under ten times. The chain uses TRBV30 and TRBJ1-2; 8 bases fit TRBD1. CDR1 is GTSNPN and CDR2 is SVGIG in the germline V gene (reference sequence). The CDR3 length is 13 residues. Trimming took 2 bases from V and 4 from J; bases not matched to a gene: 3. In DNA form, the CDR3 reads TGTGCCTGGAGTCCGGACAGGGCCTATGGCTACACCTTC. This translates into CAWSPDRAYGYTF.

This clone was seen a handful of times. The chain has TRBV15 and TRBJ2-7; TRBD1 might be the D (5 bases). CDR3 size: 16 residues. Germline assignment: CDR1 LNHNV and CDR2 YYDKDF (reference sequence). The V end was cut by 1 base, the J end by 6 bases, with 19 bases between. This CDR3 reads CATSRAFSAGKTEQYF. As DNA, the CDR3 is TGTGCCACCAGCAGAGCATTTTCGGCAGGGAAAACCGAGCAGTACTTC.

This chain connects TRBV27 to TRBJ1-1, with TRBD1 as a possible D gene (5 bases). V lost 3 bases, J lost 12 bases, and 17 bases lay in between. The germline V gene has CDR1 MNHEY and CDR2 SMNVEV (reference sequence). This CDR3 region has 13 residues. CDR3 coding DNA: TGTGCCAGCAGTTTTCAAGGGGAATCGCGAACTTTCTTT. This gives the protein CASSFQGESRTFF.

The chain uses TRBV7-9 and TRBJ2-2; 14 bases line up with TRBD2. The germline CDR1 and CDR2 sequences are SEHNR and FQNEAQ (reference sequence). The V gene end was trimmed by 5 bases and the J gene end by 4 bases; junction bases not matched to a gene: 9. The length of the CDR3 is 18 residues. The CDR3 DNA reads as TGTGCCAGCAGCGAGGGACTAGCGGGAGCTGTCTCCACCGGGGAGCTGTTTTTT. Its translation: CASSEGLAGAVSTGELFF.

The V call is TRBV15, the J call TRBJ2-5; D is possibly TRBD1 (5 bases). Trimming left V 4 bases short and J 4 bases short, with 10 bases between. This CDR3 comprises 13 residues. Germline V CDR1 and CDR2: LNHNV, YYDKDF (reference sequence). CDR3 protein: CATSTQGRETQYF. The DNA for the CDR3 is TGTGCCACCAGCACCCAGGGTCGAGAGACCCAGTACTTC.

The V gene is TRBV28, the J gene TRBJ1-2; TRBD1 agrees at 10 bases. The germline V gene has CDR1 MDHEN and CDR2 SYDVKM. This CDR3 comprises 14 residues. J lost 7 bases, V lost 2 bases, and 4 bases had no gene match. CDR3 loop: CASSLGTGEGGYTF. The CDR3 nucleotides read TGTGCCAGCAGTTTAGGGACAGGGGAGGGTGGCTACACCTTC.

In its sample, this clone was seen a few times. The chain combines TRBV6-5 with TRBJ1-4, with 7 bases matching TRBD1. This CDR3 contains 15 residues. Looked up from germline, CDR1 is MNHEY and CDR2 is SVGAGI. Trimming at V came to 4 bases and at J to 5 bases, leaving 7 bases not matched to a gene. The CDR3 region has the DNA TGTGCCAGCAGTTCTGGTGACAGGGCGAATGAAAAACTGTTTTTT. Translating it yields CASSSGDRANEKLFF.

The chain employs TRBV6-6 and TRBJ2-7, with D unclear. Germline assignment: CDR1 MNHNY and CDR2 SVGAGI (reference sequence). The CDR3 runs to 16 residues. Trimming removed 0 bases from V and 0 bases from J, with 12 bases in between. In nucleotides, the CDR3 is TGTGCCAGCAGTTACTCGTCCCCCAGACTCTCCTACGAGCAGTACTTC. It codes for CASSYSSPRLSYEQYF.

This clone was counted between two and nine times. The chain employs TRBV7-2 and TRBJ2-5, with 7 bases identical to TRBD1. J gave up 5 bases and V 0 bases, and 3 bases lay outside the gene matches. This CDR3 contains 14 residues. Germline CDR1 is SGHTA and CDR2 is FQGNSA. The CDR3 bases are TGTGCCAGCAGCTTAGCAGGGGGCGGGGAGACCCAGTACTTC. Residues: CASSLAGGGETQYF.

The chain recombines TRBV23-1 with TRBJ1-3; tentative D call: TRBD1 (5 bases). TRBV23-1 is an ORF for which the function is uncertain. V was shortened by 4 bases and J by 4 bases, with 17 bases between the two germline ends. The CDR3 is 16 amino acids. DNA for the CDR3: TGCGCCAGCAGTCTGGCAGGGCCCTATAGAGGAAACACCATATATTTT. It codes for CASSLAGPYRGNTIYF.

The V call is TRBV30, the J call TRBJ1-2, with D hard to call. Looked up from germline, CDR1 is GTSNPN and CDR2 is SVGIG (reference sequence). The CDR3 length is 12 residues. CDR3 nucleotides: TGTGCGGAAGCAGGATCATCGTATGGCTACACCTTC. Its protein is CAEAGSSYGYTF.

The genes are TRBV19 and TRBJ1-2; tentative D call: TRBD1 (5 bases). From germline, CDR1 is LNHDA and CDR2 SQIVND (reference sequence). CDR3 length: 13 residues. V was trimmed by 4 bases and J by 7 bases, leaving 13 bases between them. The CDR3 loop is CASSTRQLPGYTF. CDR3 in DNA: TGTGCCAGTAGTACGCGACAGCTGCCTGGCTACACCTTC.

This clone turned up a few times. The chain employs TRBV30 and TRBJ2-7; D unresolved. Deletions cut 7 bases from V and 0 bases from J, with 7 bases between. CDR3 size: 11 residues. Looked up from germline, CDR1 is GTSNPN and CDR2 is SVGIG (reference sequence). CDR3 residues: CAYSISYEQYF. DNA of the CDR3: TGTGCCTACAGCATCTCCTACGAGCAGTACTTC.

A few counts support this clone. The rearrangement links TRBV7-2 to TRBJ2-7; 7 nucleotides align to TRBD1. CDR1 is SGHTA, CDR2 FQGNSA, per germline. The CDR3 spans 14 residues. Trimming cost V 3 bases and J 3 bases; bases outside gene matches: 5. The CDR3 DNA is TGTGCCAGCAGCTTTGACAGGGAATTCTACGAGCAGTACTTC. It yields the protein CASSFDREFYEQYF.